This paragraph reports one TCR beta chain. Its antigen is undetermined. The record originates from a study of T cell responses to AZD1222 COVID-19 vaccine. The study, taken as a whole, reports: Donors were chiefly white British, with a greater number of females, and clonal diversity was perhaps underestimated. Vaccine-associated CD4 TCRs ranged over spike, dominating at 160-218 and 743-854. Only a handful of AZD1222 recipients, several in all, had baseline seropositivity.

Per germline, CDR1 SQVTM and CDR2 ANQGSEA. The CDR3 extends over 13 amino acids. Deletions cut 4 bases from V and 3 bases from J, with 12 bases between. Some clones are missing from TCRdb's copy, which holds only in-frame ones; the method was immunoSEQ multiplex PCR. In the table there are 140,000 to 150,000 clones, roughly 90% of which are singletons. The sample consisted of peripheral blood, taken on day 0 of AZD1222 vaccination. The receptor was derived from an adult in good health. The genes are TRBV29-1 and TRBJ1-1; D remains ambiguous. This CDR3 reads CSVVHSRDTEAFF. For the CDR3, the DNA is TGCAGCGTTGTTCATTCGAGGGACACTGAAGCTTTCTTT.